One and the same sample provided the 15 T cell receptor beta chains below, sequenced in a study of post-analysis software for immune sequencing data. Study conclusions and caveats: In patients, five or six TRBV segments were more frequent than in controls, with TRBV5-6, TRBV5-1 and TRBV20-1 among them.

Unique molecular identifiers were built into the TCR beta cDNA libraries. TCRdb re-analysed the PCR reads in MiXCR, keeping a single row per CDR3 protein. The sample records about 770,000 distinct CDR3 sequences, 46% being singletons. The antigens these receptors bind are not known. Sequences were obtained from blood. The receptors originated from a girl aged 5-17 years with multiple sclerosis.

This clonotype was seen a few times. This chain links TRBV27 with TRBJ1-2, with 7 bases aligning to TRBD1. Germline V gives CDR1 MNHEY, CDR2 SMNVEV (reference sequence). The CDR3 has 17 residues. V was clipped by 2 bases and J by 5 bases; unmatched bases: 14. CDR3 DNA: TGTGCCAGCAGTTTAGTGAACGGACGGGACAGCGATTATGGCTACACCTTC. Translation: CASSLVNGRDSDYGYTF.

This clonotype has just a few counts. The chain combines TRBV30 with TRBJ2-7; 11 bases line up with TRBD1. The V and J ends lost 1 base and 2 bases, in that order; junction bases with no gene match: 4. CDR1 is GTSNPN and CDR2 is SVGIG in the germline V gene (reference sequence). There are 15 residues in the CDR3. For the CDR3, the DNA is TGTGCCTGGAGTGAGGACAGGGGGCAGACCTACGAGCAGTACTTC. It encodes CAWSEDRGQTYEQYF.

The J gene is TRBJ2-1, the V gene TRBV5-1; D not resolved. The V end lost 4 bases, the J end lost 10 bases, and 9 bases lay between the germline ends. Germline-derived CDR1 and CDR2 are SGHRS and YFSETQ. CDR3 length equals 11 residues. CDR3 in amino acids: CASSPNWEQFF. The CDR3 region has the DNA TGCGCCAGCAGCCCCAATTGGGAGCAGTTCTTC.

This chain joins TRBV4-3 and TRBJ2-7, with TRBD1 matching over 7 bases. CDR3 length: 16 amino acids. CDR1 and CDR2 from the germline V gene are LGHNA and YSLEER. V lost 0 bases to trimming and J lost 3 bases; unmatched junction nucleotides: 8. CDR3 bases: TGCGCCAGCAGCCAAGAATGGGGGACAGATTTCTACGAGCAGTACTTC. Translated, it gives CASSQEWGTDFYEQYF.

The chain joins TRBV29-1 to TRBJ2-3; D is perhaps TRBD1 (7 bases). Germline CDR1 and CDR2: SQVTM and ANQGSEA. The V and J ends lost 3 bases and 1 base respectively, with 8 bases between them. The CDR3 contains 13 residues. The CDR3 bases are TGCAGCGTTGACAGGGGGGGCACAGATACGCAGTATTTT. Its protein is CSVDRGGTDTQYF.

This clonotype was detected once. The V call is TRBV14, the J call TRBJ2-3; D possibly uses TRBD1 or TRBD2 (5 bases each). Germline-derived CDR1 and CDR2 are SGHDN and FVKESK. V dropped 4 bases and J dropped 8 bases, with 13 bases sitting between them. This CDR3 spans 13 amino acids. Written as DNA, the CDR3 is TGTGCCAGCAGCCCCCTTGGGACGGGTACGCAGTATTTT. Translating gives CASSPLGTGTQYF.

The V call is TRBV5-1, the J call TRBJ2-7; 10 nucleotides line up with TRBD1. The CDR3 runs to 16 residues. Unmatched junction bases numbered 5, after V lost 2 bases and J lost 0 bases. Germline loops: CDR1 SGHRS, CDR2 YFSETQ. The CDR3 nucleotides are TGCGCCAGCAGCTTTAGGGACAGGGGCCTCTCCTACGAGCAGTACTTC. It is translated as CASSFRDRGLSYEQYF.

The genes are TRBV29-1 and TRBJ2-1; possible D gene TRBD2, 5 bases. Germline V gene lookup returns CDR1 SQVTM and CDR2 ANQGSEA. The CDR3 is made up of 14 amino acids. The V and J ends lost 3 bases and 1 base respectively, with 10 bases between them. CDR3 amino acids: CSVDHGGSYNEQFF. Written as DNA, the CDR3 is TGCAGCGTTGACCACGGCGGGTCCTACAATGAGCAGTTCTTC.

The rearrangement uses TRBV7-6 and TRBJ2-1; D call uncertain. CDR1 SGHVS and CDR2 FNYEAQ come from the germline V gene. V was pared by 1 base and J by 3 bases, with 10 bases between. This CDR3 is 15 amino acids long. The CDR3 DNA is TGTGCCAGCAGCTTAGGTCAGCAGCTCTACAATGAGCAGTTCTTC. Residues: CASSLGQQLYNEQFF.

The chain uses TRBV7-8 and TRBJ2-3; D is undetermined. Trimming removed 5 bases from V and 4 bases from J, with 16 bases in between. The CDR3 is made up of 15 amino acids. Germline V gene sequence: CDR1 SGHVS, CDR2 FQNEAQ. The CDR3 here is CASSLSVRGADTQYF. The CDR3 nucleotides read TGTGCCAGCAGCCTAAGTGTAAGAGGCGCAGATACGCAGTATTTT.

In nucleotides, the CDR3 is TGTGCCAGCAGCTTGGGCGGACAGGCAGTCTCCTACGAGCAGTACTTC. This codes for CASSLGGQAVSYEQYF. The chain recombines TRBV5-6 with TRBJ2-7; 7 bases are a match to TRBD1. This CDR3 is built from 16 residues. With 0 bases clipped from V and 0 bases from J, the junction kept 6 bases outside the gene matches. Germline V gene sequence: CDR1 SGHDT, CDR2 YYEEEE.

V and J are TRBV20-1 and TRBJ2-3; D is perhaps TRBD2 (5 bases). The germline gives CDR1 DFQATT, CDR2 SNEGSKA (reference sequence). With 6 bases removed from V and 5 bases from J, the gap between germline ends came to 15 bases. This CDR3 spans 13 amino acids. The CDR3 reads CSARDFQGDTQYF. Here the CDR3 DNA reads TGCAGTGCACGGGATTTTCAAGGAGATACGCAGTATTTT.

The chain employs TRBV7-9 and TRBJ1-1; no definite D call. The CDR3 has 14 residues. The germline V and J ends were trimmed by 3 bases and 10 bases, with 18 bases remaining between them. The germline CDR1 and CDR2 sequences are SEHNR and FQNEAQ (reference sequence). This chain's CDR3 is CASSFDLEAATAFF. In nucleotides, the CDR3 is TGTGCCAGCAGCTTCGACCTAGAAGCAGCTACAGCTTTCTTT. Drawing the rest from reference TRBV7-9 and TRBJ1-1, the complete variable domain is DTGVSQNPRHKITKRGQNVTFRCDPISEHNRLYWYRQTLGQGPEFLTYFQNEAQLEKSRLLSDRFSAERPKGSFSTLEIQRTEQGDSAMYLCASSFDLEAATAFFGQGTRLTVV.

This clonotype showed up just a few times. This chain uses TRBV20-1 with TRBJ2-7; no clear D gene. The germline CDR1 and CDR2 sequences are DFQATT and SNEGSKA (reference sequence). V shed 5 bases and J shed 3 bases, with 5 bases lying between them. The CDR3 consists of 10 residues. DNA for the CDR3: TGCAGTGCTGAAAGCTACGAGCAGTACTTC. It specifies CSAESYEQYF.

This chain connects TRBV11-2 to TRBJ2-7; D perhaps matches TRBD2 (6 bases). V lost 5 bases and J 3 bases, leaving 17 bases between the germline ends. Germline lookup yields CDR1 SGHAT and CDR2 FQNNGV. CDR3 length: 15 residues. The CDR3 sequence is CASSPTSPDFYEQYF. The CDR3, as DNA: TGTGCCAGCAGCCCCACTAGCCCGGACTTCTACGAGCAGTACTTC.